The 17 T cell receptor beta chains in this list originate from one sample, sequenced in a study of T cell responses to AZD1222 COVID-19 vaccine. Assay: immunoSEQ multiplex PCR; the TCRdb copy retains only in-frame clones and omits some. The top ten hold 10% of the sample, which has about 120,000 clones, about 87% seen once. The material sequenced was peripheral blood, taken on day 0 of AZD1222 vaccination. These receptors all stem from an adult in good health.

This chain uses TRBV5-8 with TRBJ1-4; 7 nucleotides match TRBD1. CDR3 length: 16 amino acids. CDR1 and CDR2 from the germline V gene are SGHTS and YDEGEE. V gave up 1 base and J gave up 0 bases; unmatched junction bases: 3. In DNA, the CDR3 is TGTGCCAGCAGCTTGATAGGGGGCTCAACTAATGAAAAACTGTTTTTT. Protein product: CASSLIGGSTNEKLFF.

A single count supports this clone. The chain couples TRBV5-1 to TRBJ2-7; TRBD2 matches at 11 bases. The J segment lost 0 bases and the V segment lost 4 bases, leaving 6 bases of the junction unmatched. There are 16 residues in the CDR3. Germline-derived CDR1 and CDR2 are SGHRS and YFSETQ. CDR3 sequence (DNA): TGCGCCAGCAGCACGACTAGCGGGGTCATCTCCTACGAGCAGTACTTC. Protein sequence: CASSTTSGVISYEQYF.

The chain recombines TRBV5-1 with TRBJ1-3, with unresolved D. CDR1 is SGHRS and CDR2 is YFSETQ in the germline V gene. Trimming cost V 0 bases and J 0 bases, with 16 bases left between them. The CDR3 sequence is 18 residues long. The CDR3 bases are TGCGCCAGCAGCTTGGGAGCTATGTCGGGTCACTCTGGAAACACCATATATTTT. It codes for CASSLGAMSGHSGNTIYF.

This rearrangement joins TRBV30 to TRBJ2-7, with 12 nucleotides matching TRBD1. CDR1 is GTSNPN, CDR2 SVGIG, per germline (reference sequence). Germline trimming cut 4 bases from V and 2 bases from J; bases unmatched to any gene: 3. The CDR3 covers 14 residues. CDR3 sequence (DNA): TGTGCCTGGACCGGGACAGGGGGCCCCTACGAGCAGTACTTC. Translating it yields CAWTGTGGPYEQYF.

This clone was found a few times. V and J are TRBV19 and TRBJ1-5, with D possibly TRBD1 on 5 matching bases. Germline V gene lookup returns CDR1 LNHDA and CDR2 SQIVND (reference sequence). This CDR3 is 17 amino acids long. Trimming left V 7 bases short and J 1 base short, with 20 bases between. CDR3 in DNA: TGTGCCAGTACCAGGGAGGCCTACTCTAGGAGCAATCAGCCCCAGCATTTT. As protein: CASTREAYSRSNQPQHF.

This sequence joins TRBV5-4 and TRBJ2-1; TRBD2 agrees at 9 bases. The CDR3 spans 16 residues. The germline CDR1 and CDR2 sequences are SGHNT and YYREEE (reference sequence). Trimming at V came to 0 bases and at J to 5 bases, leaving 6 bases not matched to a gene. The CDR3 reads CASSLDARGGDNEQFF. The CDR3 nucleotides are TGTGCCAGCAGCTTGGACGCTCGCGGGGGGGACAATGAGCAGTTCTTC.

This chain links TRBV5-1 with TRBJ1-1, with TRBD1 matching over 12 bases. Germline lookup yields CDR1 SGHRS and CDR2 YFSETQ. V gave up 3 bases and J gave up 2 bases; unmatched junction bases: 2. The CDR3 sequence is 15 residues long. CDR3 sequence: CASSWGQGANTEAFF. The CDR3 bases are TGCGCCAGCAGCTGGGGACAGGGGGCAAACACTGAAGCTTTCTTT. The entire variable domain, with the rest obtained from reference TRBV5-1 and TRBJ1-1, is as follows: KAGVTQTPRYLIKTRGQQVTLSCSPISGHRSVSWYQQTPGQGLQFLFEYFSETQRNKGNFPGRFSGRQFSNSRSEMNVSTLELGDSALYLCASSWGQGANTEAFFGQGTRLTVV.

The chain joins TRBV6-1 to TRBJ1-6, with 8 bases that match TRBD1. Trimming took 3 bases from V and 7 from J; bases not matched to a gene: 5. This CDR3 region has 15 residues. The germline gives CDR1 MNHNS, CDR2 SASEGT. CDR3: CASSDRQGWNSPLHF. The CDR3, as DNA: TGTGCCAGCAGTGACCGACAGGGGTGGAATTCACCCCTCCACTTT.

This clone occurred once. This CDR3 reads CASSTQLHTEAFF. The CDR3 DNA is TGTGCCAGCAGCACACAGCTGCACACTGAAGCTTTCTTT. The gene calls are TRBV12-3 or TRBV12-4 and TRBJ1-1; no definite D call. The CDR3 runs to 13 residues. V dropped 6 bases and J dropped 3 bases, with 11 bases sitting between them.

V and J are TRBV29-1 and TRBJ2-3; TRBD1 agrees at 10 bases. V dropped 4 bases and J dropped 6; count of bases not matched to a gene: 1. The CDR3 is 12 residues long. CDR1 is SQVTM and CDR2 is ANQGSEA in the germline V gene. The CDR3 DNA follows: TGCAGCGTTGGGACAGGGGGGGATACGCAGTATTTT. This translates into CSVGTGGDTQYF.

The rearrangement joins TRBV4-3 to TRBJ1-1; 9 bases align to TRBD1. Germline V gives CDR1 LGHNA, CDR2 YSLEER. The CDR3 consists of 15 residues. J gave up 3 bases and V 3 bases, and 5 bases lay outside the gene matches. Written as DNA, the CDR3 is TGCGCCAGCAGCCACCTTACAGGGGGCCACACTGAAGCTTTCTTT. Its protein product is CASSHLTGGHTEAFF.

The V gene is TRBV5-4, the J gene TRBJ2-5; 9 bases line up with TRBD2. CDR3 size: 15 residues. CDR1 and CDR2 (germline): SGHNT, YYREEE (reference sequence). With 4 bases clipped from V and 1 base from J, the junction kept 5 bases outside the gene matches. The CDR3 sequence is CASSPNSGGQETQYF. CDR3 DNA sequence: TGTGCCAGCAGCCCGAATAGCGGGGGCCAAGAGACCCAGTACTTC.

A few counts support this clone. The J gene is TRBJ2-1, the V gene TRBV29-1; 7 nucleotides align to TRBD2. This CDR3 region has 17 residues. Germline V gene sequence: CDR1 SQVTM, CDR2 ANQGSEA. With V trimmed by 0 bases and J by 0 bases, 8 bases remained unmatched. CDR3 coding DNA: TGCAGCGTTGAAGAATTAGGCGGGAGCAGCTCCTACAATGAGCAGTTCTTC. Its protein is CSVEELGGSSSYNEQFF.

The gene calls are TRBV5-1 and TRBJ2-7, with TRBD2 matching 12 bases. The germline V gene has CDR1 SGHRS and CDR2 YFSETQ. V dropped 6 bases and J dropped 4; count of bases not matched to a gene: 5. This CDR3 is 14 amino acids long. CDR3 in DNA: TGCGCCAGCACCCTAGCGGGGGGGCGTTACGAGCAGTACTTC. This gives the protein CASTLAGGRYEQYF.

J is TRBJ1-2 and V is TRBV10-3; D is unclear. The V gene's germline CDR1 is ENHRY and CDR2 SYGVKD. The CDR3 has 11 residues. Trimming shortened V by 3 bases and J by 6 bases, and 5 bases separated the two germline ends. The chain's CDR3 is CAISDLDGYTF. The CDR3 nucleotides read TGTGCCATCAGTGACCTAGATGGCTACACCTTC.

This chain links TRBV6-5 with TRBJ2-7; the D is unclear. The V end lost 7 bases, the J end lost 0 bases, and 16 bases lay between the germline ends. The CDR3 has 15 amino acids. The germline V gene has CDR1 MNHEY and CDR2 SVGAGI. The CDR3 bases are TGTGCCAGCACCCATGTGGGGTCTAGCTCCTACGAGCAGTACTTC. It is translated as CASTHVGSSSYEQYF.

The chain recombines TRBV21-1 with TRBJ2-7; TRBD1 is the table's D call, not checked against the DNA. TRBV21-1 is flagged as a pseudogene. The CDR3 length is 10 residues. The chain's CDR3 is CASSNAGQYF. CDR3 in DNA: TGTGCCAGCAGCAACGCAGGGCAGTACTTC.